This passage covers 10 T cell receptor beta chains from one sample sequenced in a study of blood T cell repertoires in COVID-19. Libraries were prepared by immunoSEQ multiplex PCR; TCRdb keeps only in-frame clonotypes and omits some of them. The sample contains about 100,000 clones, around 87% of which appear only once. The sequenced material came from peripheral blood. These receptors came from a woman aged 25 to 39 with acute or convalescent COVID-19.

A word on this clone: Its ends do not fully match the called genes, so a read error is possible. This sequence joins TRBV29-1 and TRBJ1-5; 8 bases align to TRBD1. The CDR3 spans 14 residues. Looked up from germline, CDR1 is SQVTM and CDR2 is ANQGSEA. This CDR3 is CSVDTGQGHQAQHF. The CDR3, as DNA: TGCAGCGTTGATACAGGACAGGGACATCAGGCCCAGCATTTT.

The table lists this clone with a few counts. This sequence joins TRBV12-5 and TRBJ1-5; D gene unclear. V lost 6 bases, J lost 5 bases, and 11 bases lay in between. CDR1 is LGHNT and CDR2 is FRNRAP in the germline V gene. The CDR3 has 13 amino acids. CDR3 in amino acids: CASGLDGYQPQHF. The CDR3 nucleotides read TGTGCTAGTGGCCTCGACGGGTATCAGCCCCAGCATTTT.

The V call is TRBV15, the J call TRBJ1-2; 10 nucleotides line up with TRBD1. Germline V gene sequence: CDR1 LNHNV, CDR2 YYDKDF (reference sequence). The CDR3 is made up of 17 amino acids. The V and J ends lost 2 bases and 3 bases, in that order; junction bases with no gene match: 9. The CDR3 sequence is CATSRPRRGTGDYGYTF. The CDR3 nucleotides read TGTGCCACCAGCAGACCCCGCAGGGGGACAGGGGACTATGGCTACACCTTC. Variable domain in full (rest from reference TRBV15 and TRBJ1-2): DAMVIQNPRYQVTQFGKPVTLSCSQTLNHNVMYWYQQKSSQAPKLLFHYYDKDFNNEADTPDNFQSRRPNTSFCFLDIRSPGLGDTAMYLCATSRPRRGTGDYGYTFGSGTRLTVV.

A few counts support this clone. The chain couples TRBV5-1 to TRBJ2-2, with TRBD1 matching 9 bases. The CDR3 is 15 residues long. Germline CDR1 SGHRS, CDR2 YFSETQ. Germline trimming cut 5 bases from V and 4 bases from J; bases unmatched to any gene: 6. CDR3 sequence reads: CASRLQGAITGELFF. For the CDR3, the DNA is TGCGCCAGCAGATTACAGGGGGCCATCACCGGGGAGCTGTTTTTT.

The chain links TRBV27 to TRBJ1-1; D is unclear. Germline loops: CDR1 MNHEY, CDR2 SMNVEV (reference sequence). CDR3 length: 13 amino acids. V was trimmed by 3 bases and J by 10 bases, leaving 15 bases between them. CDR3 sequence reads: CASSFDRGNLAFF. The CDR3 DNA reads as TGTGCCAGCAGTTTTGACCGAGGGAATTTAGCTTTCTTT.

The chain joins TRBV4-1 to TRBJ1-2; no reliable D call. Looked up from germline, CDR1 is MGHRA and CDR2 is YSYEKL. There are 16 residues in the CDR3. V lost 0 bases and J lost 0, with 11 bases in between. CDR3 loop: CASSQDFVTTNYGYTF. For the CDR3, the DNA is TGCGCCAGCAGCCAAGATTTCGTGACAACTAACTATGGCTACACCTTC.

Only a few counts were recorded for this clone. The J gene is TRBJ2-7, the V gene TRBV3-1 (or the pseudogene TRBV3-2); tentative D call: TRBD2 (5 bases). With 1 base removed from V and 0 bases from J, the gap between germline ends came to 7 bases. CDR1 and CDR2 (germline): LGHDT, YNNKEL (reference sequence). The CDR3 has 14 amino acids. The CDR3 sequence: CASSQGTRSYEQYF. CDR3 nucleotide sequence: TGTGCCAGCAGCCAAGGGACTCGCTCCTACGAGCAGTACTTC.

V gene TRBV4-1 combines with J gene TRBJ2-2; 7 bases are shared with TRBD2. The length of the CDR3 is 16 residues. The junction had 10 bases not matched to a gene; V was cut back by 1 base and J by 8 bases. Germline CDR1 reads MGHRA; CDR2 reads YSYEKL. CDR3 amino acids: CASSQGSGVFKGELFF. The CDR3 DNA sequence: TGCGCCAGCAGCCAAGGGAGCGGGGTGTTCAAAGGGGAGCTGTTTTTT.

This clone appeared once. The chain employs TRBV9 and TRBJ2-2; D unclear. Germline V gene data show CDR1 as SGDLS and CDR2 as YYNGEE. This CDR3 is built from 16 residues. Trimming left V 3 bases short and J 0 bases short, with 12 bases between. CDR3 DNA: TGTGCCAGCAGCGGGCGGTCAGCCGCGAACACCGGGGAGCTGTTTTTT. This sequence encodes CASSGRSAANTGELFF.

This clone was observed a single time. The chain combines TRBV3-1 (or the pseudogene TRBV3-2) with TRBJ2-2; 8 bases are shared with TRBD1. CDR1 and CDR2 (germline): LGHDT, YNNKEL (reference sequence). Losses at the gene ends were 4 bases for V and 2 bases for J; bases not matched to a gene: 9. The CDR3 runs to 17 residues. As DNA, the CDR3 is TGTGCCAGCAGCCCCCGGACAGGGACTTTTAACACCGGGGAGCTGTTTTTT. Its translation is CASSPRTGTFNTGELFF.